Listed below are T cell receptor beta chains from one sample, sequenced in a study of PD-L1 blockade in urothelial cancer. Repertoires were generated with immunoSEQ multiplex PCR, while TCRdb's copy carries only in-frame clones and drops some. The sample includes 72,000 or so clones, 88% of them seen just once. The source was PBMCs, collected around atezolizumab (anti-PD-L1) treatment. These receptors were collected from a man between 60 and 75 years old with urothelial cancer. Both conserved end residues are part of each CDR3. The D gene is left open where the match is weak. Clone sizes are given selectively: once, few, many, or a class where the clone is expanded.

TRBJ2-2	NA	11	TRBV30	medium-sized	TGTGCCTGGAGGGGCGCCGGGGAGCTGTTTTTT	CAWRGAGELFF
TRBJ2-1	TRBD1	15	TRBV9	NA	TGTGCCAGCAGCCCGTCGGGACAGGTGAACAATGAGCAGTTCTTC	CASSPSGQVNNEQFF
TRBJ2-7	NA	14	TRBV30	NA	TGTGCCTGGAGTGTACCGGAGGCCTCCTACGAGCAGTACTTC	CAWSVPEASYEQYF
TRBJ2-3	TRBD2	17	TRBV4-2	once	TGTGCCAGCAGCCAAGTAGTGGCGGGGGGGCATCGGAATACGCAGTATTTT	CASSQVVAGGHRNTQYF
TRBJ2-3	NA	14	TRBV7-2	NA	TGTGCCAGCAGCCCAGAAACCGGCACAGATACGCAGTATTTT	CASSPETGTDTQYF
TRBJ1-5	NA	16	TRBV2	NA	TGTGCCAGCAGTGAAGATAAAGCCGCCGGGGGTCAGCCCCAGCATTTT	CASSEDKAAGGQPQHF
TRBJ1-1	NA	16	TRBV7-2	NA	TGTGCCAGCAGCTTAGTCCTCTGGGGCCTGAACACTGAAGCTTTCTTT	CASSLVLWGLNTEAFF
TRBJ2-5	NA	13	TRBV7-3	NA	TGTGCCAGCAGCCTCGGACTTCAAGAGACCCAGTACTTC	CASSLGLQETQYF
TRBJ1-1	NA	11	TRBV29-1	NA	TGCAGCGTTGGACGCGGGACGGAGGCTTTCTTT	CSVGRGTEAFF
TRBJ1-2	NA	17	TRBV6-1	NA	TGTGCCAGCAGTGACAGTCCCAGGGGCCTTCTTAACTATGGCTACACCTTC	CASSDSPRGLLNYGYTF
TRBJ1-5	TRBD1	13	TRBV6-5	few	TGTGCCAGCAGTGGACAGGAGAATCAGCCCCAGCATTTT	CASSGQENQPQHF
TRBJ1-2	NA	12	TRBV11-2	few	TGTGCCAGCAGCCTCGGGGGAGGGCTGGGCACCTTC	CASSLGGGLGTF
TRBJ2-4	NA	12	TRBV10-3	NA	TGTGCCATCAGTGAGGAGGGAAACATTCAGTACTTC	CAISEEGNIQYF
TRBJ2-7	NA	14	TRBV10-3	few	TGTGCCATCAGCCCACAGGGAGAGCGCCACGAGCAGTACTTC	CAISPQGERHEQYF
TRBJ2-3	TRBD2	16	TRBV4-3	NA	TGCGCCAGCAGCCATGGGACGGGAGGGCCGGAAGATACGCAGTATTTT	CASSHGTGGPEDTQYF
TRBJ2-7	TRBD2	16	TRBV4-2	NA	TGTGCCAGCAGCCCACTAGCGGGGGGGGTCGCCTACGAGCAGTACTTC	CASSPLAGGVAYEQYF
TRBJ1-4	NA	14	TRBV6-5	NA	TGTGCCAGCAGTTACTCCGGGGGGTATGAAAAACTGTTTTTT	CASSYSGGYEKLFF
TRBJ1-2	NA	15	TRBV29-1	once	TGCAGCGTTGAGGGGACACAAGATCGGTGGTATGGCTACACCTTC	CSVEGTQDRWYGYTF
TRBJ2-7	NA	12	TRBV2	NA	TGTGCCAGCCAGGGCGGAGCCTACGAGCAGTACTTC	CASQGGAYEQYF
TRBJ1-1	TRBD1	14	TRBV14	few	TGTGCCAGCAAAGGGGGGACAGTGAACACTGAAGCTTTCTTT	CASKGGTVNTEAFF
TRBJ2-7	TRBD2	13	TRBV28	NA	TGTGCCACCAACCTAGCGGGAGTTCACGAGCAGTACTTC	CATNLAGVHEQYF
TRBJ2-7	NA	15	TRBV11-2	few	TGTGCCAGCAGCTTAGCTCTGCGGGCTGACTACGAGCAGTACTTC	CASSLALRADYEQYF
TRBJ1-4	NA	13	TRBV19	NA	TGTGCCAGTAGTACAGGGGAGAATGAAAAACTGTTTTTT	CASSTGENEKLFF
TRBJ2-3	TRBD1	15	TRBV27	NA	TGTGCCAGCAGTTTCCCGGGACAGGGGACAGATACGCAGTATTTT	CASSFPGQGTDTQYF